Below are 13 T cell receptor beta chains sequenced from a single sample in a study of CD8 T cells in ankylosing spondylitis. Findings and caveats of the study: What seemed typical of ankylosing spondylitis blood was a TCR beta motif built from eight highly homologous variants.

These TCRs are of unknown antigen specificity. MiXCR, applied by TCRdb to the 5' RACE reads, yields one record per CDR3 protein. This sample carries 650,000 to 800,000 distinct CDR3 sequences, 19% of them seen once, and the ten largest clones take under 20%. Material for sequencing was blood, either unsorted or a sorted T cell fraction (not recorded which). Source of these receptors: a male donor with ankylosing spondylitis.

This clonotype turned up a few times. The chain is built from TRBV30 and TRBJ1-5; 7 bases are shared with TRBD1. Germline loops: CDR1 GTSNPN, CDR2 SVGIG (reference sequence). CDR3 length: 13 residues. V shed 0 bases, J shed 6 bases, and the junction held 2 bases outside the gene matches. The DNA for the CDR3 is TGTGCCTGGAGTGTACAGGGGAGTCAGCCCCAGCATTTT. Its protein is CAWSVQGSQPQHF.

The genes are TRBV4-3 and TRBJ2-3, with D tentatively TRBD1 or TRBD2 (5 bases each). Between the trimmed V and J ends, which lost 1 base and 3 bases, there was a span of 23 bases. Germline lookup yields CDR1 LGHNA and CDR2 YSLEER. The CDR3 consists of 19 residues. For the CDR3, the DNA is TGCGCCAGCAGCCAAGGGTCATCGGGACCGCCTTATAGTACAGATACGCAGTATTTT. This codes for CASSQGSSGPPYSTDTQYF.

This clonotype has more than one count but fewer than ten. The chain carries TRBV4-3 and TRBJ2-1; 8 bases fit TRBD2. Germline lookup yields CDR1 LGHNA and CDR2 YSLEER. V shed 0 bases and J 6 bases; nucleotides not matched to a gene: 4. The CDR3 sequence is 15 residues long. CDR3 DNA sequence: TGCGCCAGCAGCCAAGAGACTAGCGCCCTCAATGAGCAGTTCTTC. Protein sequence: CASSQETSALNEQFF.

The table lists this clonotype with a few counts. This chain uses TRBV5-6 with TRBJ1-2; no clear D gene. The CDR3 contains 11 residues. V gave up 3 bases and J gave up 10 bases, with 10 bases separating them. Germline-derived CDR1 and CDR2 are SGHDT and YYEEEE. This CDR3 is CASSSDFFYTF. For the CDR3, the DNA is TGTGCCAGCAGCTCGGACTTTTTCTACACCTTC.

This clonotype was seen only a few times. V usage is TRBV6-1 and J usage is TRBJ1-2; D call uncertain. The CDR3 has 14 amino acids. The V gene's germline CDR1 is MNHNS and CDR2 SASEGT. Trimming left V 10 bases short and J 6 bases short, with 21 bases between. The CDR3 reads CATSPSGPRDGYTF. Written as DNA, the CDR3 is TGTGCCACCAGCCCCTCGGGCCCACGTGATGGCTACACCTTC.

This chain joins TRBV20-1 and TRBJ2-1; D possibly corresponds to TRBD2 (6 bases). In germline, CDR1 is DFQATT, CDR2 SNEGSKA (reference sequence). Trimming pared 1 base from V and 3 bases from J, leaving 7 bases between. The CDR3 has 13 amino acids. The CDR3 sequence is CSARASVYNEQFF. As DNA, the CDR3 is TGCAGTGCTAGAGCTAGCGTCTACAATGAGCAGTTCTTC.

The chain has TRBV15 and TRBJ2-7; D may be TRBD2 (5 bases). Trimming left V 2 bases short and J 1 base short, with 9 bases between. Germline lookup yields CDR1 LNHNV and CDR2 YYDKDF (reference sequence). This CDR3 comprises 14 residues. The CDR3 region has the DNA TGTGCCACCAGCAGATTCGGGGAATCCTACGAGCAGTACTTC. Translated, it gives CATSRFGESYEQYF.

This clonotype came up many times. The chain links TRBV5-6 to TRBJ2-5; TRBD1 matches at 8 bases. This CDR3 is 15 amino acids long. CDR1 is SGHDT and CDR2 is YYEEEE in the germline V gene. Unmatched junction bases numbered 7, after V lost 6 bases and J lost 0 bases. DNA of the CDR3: TGTGCCAGCATGGAGACAGGGGTCAACCAAGAGACCCAGTACTTC. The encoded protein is CASMETGVNQETQYF.

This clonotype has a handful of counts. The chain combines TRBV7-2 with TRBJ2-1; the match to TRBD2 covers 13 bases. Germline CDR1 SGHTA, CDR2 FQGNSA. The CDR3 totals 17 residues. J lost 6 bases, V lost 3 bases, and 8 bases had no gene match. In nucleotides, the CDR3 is TGTGCCAGCAGCTTCAGCCCCACTAGCGGGAGGGGCAATGAGCAGTTCTTC. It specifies CASSFSPTSGRGNEQFF.

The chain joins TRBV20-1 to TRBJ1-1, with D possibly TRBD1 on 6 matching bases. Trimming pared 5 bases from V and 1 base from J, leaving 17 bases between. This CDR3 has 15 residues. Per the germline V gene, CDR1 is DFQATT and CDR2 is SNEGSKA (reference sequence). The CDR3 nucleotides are TGCAGTGCTCCCCCAGGGGCATCGGCGAACACTGAAGCTTTCTTT. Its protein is CSAPPGASANTEAFF.

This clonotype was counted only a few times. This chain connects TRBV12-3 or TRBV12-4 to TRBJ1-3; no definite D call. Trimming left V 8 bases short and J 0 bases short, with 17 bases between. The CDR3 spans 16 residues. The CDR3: CASSDPYLSSGNTIYF. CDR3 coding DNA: TGTGCCAGCTCTGACCCTTATTTGAGCTCTGGAAACACCATATATTTT.

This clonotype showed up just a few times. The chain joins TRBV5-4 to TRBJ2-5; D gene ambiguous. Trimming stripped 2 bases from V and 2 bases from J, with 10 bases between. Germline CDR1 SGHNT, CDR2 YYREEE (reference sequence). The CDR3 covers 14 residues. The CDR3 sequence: CASSFRQKQETQYF. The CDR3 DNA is TGTGCCAGCAGCTTCCGACAAAAGCAAGAGACCCAGTACTTC.

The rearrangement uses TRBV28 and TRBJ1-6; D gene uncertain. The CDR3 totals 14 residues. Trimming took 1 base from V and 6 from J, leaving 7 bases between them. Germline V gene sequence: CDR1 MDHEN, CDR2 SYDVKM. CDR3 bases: TGTGCCAGCAGTTTATTACCGAGTAATTCACCCCTCCACTTT. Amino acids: CASSLLPSNSPLHF.